The rows below give T cell receptor beta chains drawn from one sample of a study of T-cell memory formation after mild COVID-19. MiXCR, applied by TCRdb to the 5' RACE reads, yields one record per CDR3 protein. In the table there are approximately 390,000 distinct CDR3 sequences, roughly 15% of which are singletons. The material sequenced was PBMCs or a T cell subset sorted from them (not recorded which). These receptors all come from a man between 18 and 29 years old who had mild COVID-19 (a few samples of this study predate the infection). Cell type and time point are not known. The CDR3 runs from the conserved cysteine through the conserved F or W. D genes are given only for firm matches. Clone sizes are given selectively: once, few, many, or a class where the clone is expanded.

D: NA; J: TRBJ2-4; V: TRBV5-4; size: NA; CDR3: CASSFDIQYF; DNA: TGTGCCAGCAGCTTCGACATTCAGTACTTC
D: TRBD2; J: TRBJ2-5; V: TRBV7-2; size: NA; CDR3: CASSLVWTRETQYF; DNA: TGTGCCAGCAGCTTAGTATGGACTAGGGAGACCCAGTACTTC
D: NA; J: TRBJ1-6; V: TRBV7-3; size: NA; CDR3: CASSLGGLNSPLHF; DNA: TGTGCCAGCAGCTTAGGGGGCCTCAATTCACCCCTCCACTTT
D: NA; J: TRBJ2-6; V: TRBV20-1; size: few; CDR3: CSATGRGSGANVLTF; DNA: TGCAGTGCTACCGGACGCGGCTCTGGGGCCAACGTCCTGACTTTC
D: NA; J: TRBJ2-4; V: TRBV3-1; size: NA; CDR3: CASSQATPAKNIQYF; DNA: TGTGCCAGCAGCCAAGCAACACCTGCCAAAAACATTCAGTACTTC
D: TRBD1; J: TRBJ2-4; V: TRBV3-1; size: NA; CDR3: CARPGQGGNIQYF; DNA: TGTGCCAGGCCCGGACAGGGCGGAAACATTCAGTACTTC
D: NA; J: TRBJ2-5; V: TRBV4-1; size: few; CDR3: CASSQEGMGGRQETQYF; DNA: TGCGCCAGCAGCCAAGAGGGGATGGGGGGGCGACAAGAGACCCAGTACTTC
D: NA; J: TRBJ2-2; V: TRBV5-1; size: NA; CDR3: CASSPSEGATGELFF; DNA: TGCGCCAGCAGCCCTTCCGAGGGCGCGACCGGGGAGCTGTTTTTT
D: NA; J: TRBJ1-2; V: TRBV3-1; size: NA; CDR3: CASSQWASAGYTF; DNA: TGTGCCAGCAGCCAATGGGCGTCGGCTGGCTACACCTTC
D: NA; J: TRBJ1-4; V: TRBV25-1; size: NA; CDR3: CASSDLGGGNEKLFF; DNA: TGTGCCAGCAGTGATCTGGGGGGCGGGAATGAAAAACTGTTTTTT
D: NA; J: TRBJ2-1; V: TRBV11-1; size: NA; CDR3: CASSREAIYNEQFF; DNA: TGTGCCAGCAGCAGGGAGGCCATTTACAATGAGCAGTTCTTC
D: NA; J: TRBJ2-3; V: TRBV7-2; size: NA; CDR3: CASSLAFNTDTQYF; DNA: TGTGCCAGCAGCTTAGCGTTCAACACAGATACGCAGTATTTT
D: NA; J: TRBJ1-5; V: TRBV5-1; size: NA; CDR3: CASSVGNSNQPQHF; DNA: TGCGCCAGCAGCGTCGGAAATAGCAATCAGCCCCAGCATTTT
D: NA; J: TRBJ2-7; V: TRBV7-2; size: NA; CDR3: CASSLVTGLEQYF; DNA: TGTGCCAGCAGCTTAGTTACAGGACTCGAGCAGTACTTC
D: NA; J: TRBJ2-1; V: TRBV7-2; size: NA; CDR3: CASSAGATQFF; DNA: TGTGCCAGCAGCGCGGGGGCCACTCAGTTCTTC
D: NA; J: TRBJ1-4; V: TRBV5-1; size: NA; CDR3: CASSPVDGPSSVTNEKLFF; DNA: TGCGCCAGCAGCCCTGTGGACGGACCCTCATCGGTAACTAATGAAAAACTGTTTTTT
D: TRBD2; J: TRBJ2-1; V: TRBV20-1; size: few; CDR3: CSARDPSGGRRNEQFF; DNA: TGCAGTGCTAGAGATCCCAGCGGGGGGCGTCGGAATGAGCAGTTCTTC
D: NA; J: TRBJ2-1; V: TRBV9; size: NA; CDR3: CASSVGGRAYNEQFF; DNA: TGTGCCAGCAGCGTAGGAGGCAGGGCGTACAATGAGCAGTTCTTC
D: NA; J: TRBJ2-7; V: TRBV27; size: NA; CDR3: CASNRVDSYEQYF; DNA: TGTGCCAGCAACAGGGTTGATTCCTACGAGCAGTACTTC
D: TRBD2; J: TRBJ2-1; V: TRBV11-3; size: few; CDR3: CASSLGAGGPSNEQFF; DNA: TGTGCCAGCAGCTTAGGGGCGGGGGGGCCTTCTAATGAGCAGTTCTTC
D: NA; J: TRBJ2-7; V: TRBV20-1; size: NA; CDR3: CSVEGGSYEQYF; DNA: TGCAGTGTAGAAGGGGGGAGCTACGAGCAGTACTTC